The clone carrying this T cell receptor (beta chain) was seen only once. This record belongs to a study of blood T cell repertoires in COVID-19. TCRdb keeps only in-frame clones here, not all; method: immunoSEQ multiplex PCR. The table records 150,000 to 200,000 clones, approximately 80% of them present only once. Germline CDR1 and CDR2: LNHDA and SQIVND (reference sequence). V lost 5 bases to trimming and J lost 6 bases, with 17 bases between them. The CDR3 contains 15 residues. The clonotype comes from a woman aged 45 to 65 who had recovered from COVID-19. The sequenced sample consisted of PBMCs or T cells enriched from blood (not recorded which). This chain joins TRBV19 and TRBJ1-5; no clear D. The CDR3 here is CASSPPTAAGQPQHF. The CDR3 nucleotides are TGTGCCAGTAGTCCCCCCACAGCAGCAGGTCAGCCCCAGCATTTT.